The clone carrying this T cell receptor (beta chain) appeared many times. V was pared by 5 bases and J by 2 bases, with 9 bases between. Germline-derived CDR1 and CDR2 are SGHAT and FQNNGV. The CDR3 extends over 13 amino acids. The data are from a study of T cells in Graves' hyperthyroidism and ophthalmopathy. RNA transcripts gave rise to amplified TCR beta CDR3 regions. First-round RT-PCR with HTBI primers amplified the TCR CDR3 region. TCRdb reprocessed the multiplex PCR reads with MiXCR, giving one entry per CDR3 protein. The sample holds around 610,000 distinct CDR3 sequences, 14% to 15% seen once.

Input material: blood. The TCR comes from a woman aged 40 to 50 with Graves' ophthalmopathy. The genes are TRBV11-2 and TRBJ1-2; perhaps TRBD1 as D (6 bases). DNA for the CDR3: TGTGCCAGCAGCCAGGGGAGCAACTATGGCTACACCTTC. This sequence encodes CASSQGSNYGYTF.